Listed below are T cell receptor beta chains from one sample, sequenced in a study of T cells expressing NK-cell markers. TCRdb re-analyzed the 5' RACE reads; it lists each CDR3 protein once, without DNA. Its table lists roughly 430,000 distinct CDR3 sequences. The sequencing sample was made of blood T cells: a sorted CD56 or NKG2C T cell subset, CD4+ or CD8+ T cells, or bulk PBMC T cells (not recorded which). These receptors came from a woman aged 18-70 years in good health. Both conserved end residues are part of each CDR3. Fields, in order: J gene, V gene, CDR3 protein.

>TRBJ1-3|TRBV7-8
CASSTVESLADRDSGNTIYF
>TRBJ2-1|TRBV5-4
CASSGGGSHEQFF
>TRBJ2-7|TRBV7-6
CASSPGQFGEQYF
>TRBJ2-7|TRBV19
CASSTGQENNEQYF
>TRBJ2-2|TRBV12-3/TRBV12-4
CASSLKLGAVSTGELFF
>TRBJ2-7|TRBV7-9
CASSGGVGGPSYEQYF
>TRBJ2-1|TRBV27
CASSGGLAGGPIEQFF
>TRBJ1-2|TRBV5-1
CASLYRLAGDHGYTF
>TRBJ2-1|TRBV29-1
CSVAMGAEYNEQFF
>TRBJ2-5|TRBV6-1
CAPGQGVLETQYF
>TRBJ2-1|TRBV20-1
CSARDPDLSSYNEQFF
>TRBJ2-3|TRBV20-1
CSAPGTELTDTQYF
>TRBJ2-1|TRBV6-2/TRBV6-3
CASRLAGGSEQFF
>TRBJ2-5|TRBV6-2/TRBV6-3
CASRQRLAGETQETQYF
>TRBJ2-2|TRBV12-3/TRBV12-4
CASRRLAGLNTGELFF
>TRBJ1-1|TRBV11-2
CASSLARSMNTEAFF
>TRBJ2-3|TRBV7-2
CASSLGHGKDTQYF
>TRBJ2-2|TRBV23-1
CASSPPAVDRYTGELFF
>TRBJ2-2|TRBV6-5
CASSLGLATNTGELFF
>TRBJ2-1|TRBV6-1
CASRQQTGRANNEQFF
>TRBJ1-2|TRBV20-1
CSAREDYGYTF
>TRBJ2-3|TRBV25-1
CASSATGISTDTQYF
>TRBJ1-1|TRBV27
CASSLPGYTEAFF
>TRBJ1-2|TRBV5-5
CASTPRDKEGYTF
>TRBJ2-5|TRBV5-1
CASKLRASTKETQYF
>TRBJ1-2|TRBV12-3/TRBV12-4
CASSSAGGESTF
>TRBJ2-7|TRBV5-6
CASSYPGLIYEQYF
>TRBJ1-1|TRBV20-1
CSARGGAGSGTEAFF
>TRBJ1-6|TRBV4-3
CASSQEGGGTYNSPLHF
>TRBJ2-1|TRBV6-5
CASRSDVEQFF
>TRBJ2-7|TRBV5-5
CASSSDQTVSYEQYF
>TRBJ2-1|TRBV3-1
CASSPPRGLYNEQFF
>TRBJ1-1|TRBV4-1
CASSQRTGMNTEAFF
>TRBJ2-5|TRBV4-2
CASSQEGVGGASQETQYF
>TRBJ1-1|TRBV11-2
CASSLVGGLNTEAFF
>TRBJ1-2|TRBV7-2
CASSHSSEVYGYTF
>TRBJ2-3|TRBV20-1
CSARETASGTGGFYTQYF
>TRBJ1-6|TRBV7-3
CASSLTSDSPLHF
>TRBJ2-5|TRBV20-1
CSAPGATEETQYF
>TRBJ2-3|TRBV6-1
CASSIGERRSTDTQYF
>TRBJ2-3|TRBV7-2
CASSFALATDTQYF
>TRBJ2-2|TRBV6-2/TRBV6-3
CASSRSPGELFF
>TRBJ2-5|TRBV20-1
CSANRGNQETQYF
>TRBJ2-3|TRBV19
CASSSSSSGTSTDTQYF
>TRBJ2-1|TRBV5-1
CASSSLAGTEQFF
>TRBJ2-7|TRBV7-9
CASNPLPGTSTLLWYF
>TRBJ1-5|TRBV29-1
CSVTTGSSFQPQHF
>TRBJ2-5|TRBV25-1
CASSPNRWGGETQYF